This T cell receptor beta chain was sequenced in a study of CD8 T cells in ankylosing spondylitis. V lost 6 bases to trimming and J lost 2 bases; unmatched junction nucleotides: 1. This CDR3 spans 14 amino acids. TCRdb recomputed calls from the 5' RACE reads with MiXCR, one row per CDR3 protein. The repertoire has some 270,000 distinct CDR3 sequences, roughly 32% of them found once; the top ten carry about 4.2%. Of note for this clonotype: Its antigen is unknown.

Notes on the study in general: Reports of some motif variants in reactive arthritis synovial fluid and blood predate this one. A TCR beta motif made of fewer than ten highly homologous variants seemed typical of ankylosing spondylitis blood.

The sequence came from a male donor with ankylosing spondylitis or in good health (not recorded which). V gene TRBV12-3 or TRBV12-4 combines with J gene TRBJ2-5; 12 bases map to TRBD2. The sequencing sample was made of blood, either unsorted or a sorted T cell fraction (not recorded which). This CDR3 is CASSTSGGQETQYF. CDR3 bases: TGTGCCAGCAGCACTAGCGGGGGGCAAGAGACCCAGTACTTC.